This T cell receptor (beta chain) came from a study of blood T cell repertoires in COVID-19. Study details: The cDNA or gDNA used as material had been derived from T cells, B-cell-depleted T cells, or PBMCs.

Original processing methods: Estimated nucleated cell counts came from reference gene primer amplification. Produced via immunoSEQ multiplex PCR; TCRdb's table is partial and in-frame only. V and J calls plus clone size are reproduced from that table; the DNA served to infer D and trimming. Here the sample spans about 130,000 clones, roughly 85% being singletons. Sequencing was done on a sample of peripheral blood. The clonotype originates from an elderly woman with acute or convalescent COVID-19.

The CDR3 DNA follows: TGTGCCAGCAGCTTAGGCGGCGGCCGAACTATCCAAGAGACCCAGTACTTC. Encoded protein: CASSLGGGRTIQETQYF. V is TRBV11-3 and J is TRBJ2-5; D unresolved. This CDR3 has 17 amino acids. Trimming shortened V by 1 base and J by 1 base, and 16 bases separated the two germline ends. Germline-derived CDR1 and CDR2 are SGHNT and YENEEA.